These 20 T cell receptor beta chains were sequenced from one sample in a study of blood T cell repertoires in COVID-19. Some clones are missing from TCRdb's copy, which holds only in-frame ones; the method was immunoSEQ multiplex PCR. The sample contains 40,000 or so clones, about four fifths of which appear only once. Material: peripheral blood. All receptors derive from a human donor with acute or convalescent COVID-19. The donor label of this sample is uncertain.

V is TRBV4-1 and J is TRBJ2-1, with TRBD2 identical over 10 bases. The CDR3 covers 17 residues. V trimming: 0 bases; J trimming: 7 bases; junction bases outside the gene matches: 9. The germline V gene has CDR1 MGHRA and CDR2 YSYEKL. As DNA, the CDR3 is TGCGCCAGCAGCCAAGAGAAGGAACTAGCGGGAAGAAATGAGCAGTTCTTC. This encodes CASSQEKELAGRNEQFF.

The V gene is TRBV19, the J gene TRBJ2-7; possible D gene TRBD2, 7 bases. This CDR3 has 14 residues. Trimming took off 8 bases at V and 3 bases at J, with 17 bases between the two ends. Germline V gene lookup returns CDR1 LNHDA and CDR2 SQIVND (reference sequence). The CDR3 reads CASSDPGGDYEQYF. DNA of the CDR3: TGTGCCAGTTCCGACCCGGGGGGCGACTACGAGCAGTACTTC.

The rearrangement links TRBV7-9 to TRBJ1-2; 8 positions match TRBD1. Germline V gene data show CDR1 as SEHNR and CDR2 as FQNEAQ (reference sequence). The J segment lost 8 bases and the V segment lost 1 base, leaving 6 bases of the junction unmatched. CDR3 size: 14 residues. The CDR3 DNA follows: TGTGCCAGCAGCTTAGGGGACAGGTCTATGGGCTACACCTTC. Amino acids: CASSLGDRSMGYTF.

In its sample, this clone ranks as medium-sized (0.01 to 0.1%). The CDR3 region has the DNA TGTGCCAGCAGCCCGTGGACAGGGAAAACCTACGAGCAGTACTTC. It codes for CASSPWTGKTYEQYF. This chain links TRBV7-6 with TRBJ2-7, with 8 bases identical to TRBD1. The germline gives CDR1 SGHVS, CDR2 FNYEAQ. This CDR3 contains 15 residues. The junction had 8 bases not matched to a gene; V was cut back by 5 bases and J by 2 bases.

This rearrangement joins TRBV6-5 to TRBJ2-7, with D tentatively TRBD2 (6 bases). Germline V gene sequence: CDR1 MNHEY, CDR2 SVGAGI. V was cut by 2 bases and J by 7 bases, with 15 bases left in between. The CDR3 loop spans 14 amino acids. CDR3 bases: TGTGCCAGCAGTTACAGGACCGCCGGGGGTGAGCAGTACTTC. It specifies CASSYRTAGGEQYF.

This chain joins TRBV24-1 and TRBJ1-2; TRBD1 might be the D (6 bases). The V end lost 8 bases, the J end lost 2 bases, and 14 bases lay between the germline ends. Germline CDR1 and CDR2: KGHDR and SFDVKD. The CDR3 is 14 amino acids. The CDR3 bases are TGTGCCACCACTGCGTCAGGGGACAACTATGGCTACACCTTC. Protein product: CATTASGDNYGYTF.

The chain combines TRBV5-5 with TRBJ1-1, with 11 nucleotides matching TRBD1. The J segment lost 3 bases and the V segment lost 7 bases, leaving 2 bases of the junction unmatched. There are 13 residues in the CDR3. In germline, CDR1 is SGHKS, CDR2 YYEKEE (reference sequence). CDR3: CASGQGAHTEAFF. The CDR3 bases are TGTGCCAGCGGACAGGGGGCTCACACTGAAGCTTTCTTT.

This clone was observed a few times. This sequence joins TRBV4-2 and TRBJ2-5; 7 nucleotides align to TRBD1. The CDR3 totals 14 residues. V shed 3 bases and J 4 bases; nucleotides not matched to a gene: 5. From germline, CDR1 is LGHNA and CDR2 YNFKEQ. CDR3 protein: CASSQTGNGETQYF. In nucleotides, the CDR3 is TGTGCCAGCAGCCAGACAGGGAATGGAGAGACCCAGTACTTC.

This clone was observed a handful of times. The chain uses TRBV6-1 and TRBJ2-7; unclear D gene. The V end lost 0 bases, the J end lost 3 bases, and 15 bases lay between the germline ends. The CDR3 covers 16 residues. Germline CDR1 reads MNHNS; CDR2 reads SASEGT. The CDR3 nucleotides are TGTGCCAGCAGTGAAGCGGGCAGTCAAGGTAGCTACGAGCAGTACTTC. It is translated as CASSEAGSQGSYEQYF.

The chain recombines TRBV27 with TRBJ2-3, with TRBD1 as a possible D gene (6 bases). Per germline, CDR1 MNHEY and CDR2 SMNVEV (reference sequence). The CDR3 has 16 amino acids. V was cut by 4 bases and J by 0 bases, with 14 bases left in between. The CDR3, as DNA: TGTGCCAGCAGTTCCCAGACAGGTCTTAGCACAGATACGCAGTATTTT. This sequence encodes CASSSQTGLSTDTQYF.

This chain joins TRBV24-1 and TRBJ2-5; the match to TRBD1 covers 7 bases. Looked up from germline, CDR1 is KGHDR and CDR2 is SFDVKD. This CDR3 has 14 amino acids. Trimming removed 4 bases from V and 2 bases from J; junction bases left unmatched: 3. As DNA, the CDR3 is TGTGCCACCAGTGACTGGACAGGTCAAGAGACCCAGTACTTC. Translating it yields CATSDWTGQETQYF.

The sample holds one count of this clone. The chain has TRBV6-5 and TRBJ1-2, with 9 nucleotides matching TRBD1. This CDR3 region has 15 residues. V was pared by 5 bases and J by 7 bases, with 11 bases of the junction left unmatched. Germline V lookup: CDR1 MNHEY, CDR2 SVGAGI. CDR3 in amino acids: CASSRQRDRGFGYTF. CDR3 sequence (DNA): TGTGCCAGCAGTCGCCAGAGAGACAGGGGGTTTGGCTACACCTTC.

The chain uses TRBV6-2 or TRBV6-3 and TRBJ2-2; 8 bases are shared with TRBD2. V lost 5 bases, J lost 0 bases, and 11 bases stayed unmatched. This CDR3 has 18 residues. CDR1 and CDR2 (germline): MNHEY, SVGEGT. The CDR3, as DNA: TGTGCCAGCAGTACCATCGGGACTAGACTATCGAACACCGGGGAGCTGTTTTTT. Its translation: CASSTIGTRLSNTGELFF.

The chain employs TRBV13 and TRBJ2-7, with 12 positions matching TRBD2. The V and J ends lost 0 bases and 1 base, in that order; junction bases with no gene match: 7. Germline V lookup: CDR1 PRHDT, CDR2 FYEKMQ (reference sequence). CDR3 length: 18 residues. This CDR3 is CASSLGAGTSGPSYEQYF. The CDR3 DNA is TGTGCCAGCAGCTTAGGGGCCGGGACTAGCGGGCCTTCCTACGAGCAGTACTTC.

This chain links TRBV20-1 with TRBJ1-1, with TRBD1 matching over 7 bases. This CDR3 has 16 amino acids. Germline V gene sequence: CDR1 DFQATT, CDR2 SNEGSKA (reference sequence). V lost 3 bases and J lost 3; bases outside the gene matches: 13. CDR3 amino acids: CSASPLGQDLYTEAFF. CDR3 nucleotide sequence: TGCAGTGCTAGTCCTCTTGGACAGGACTTATACACTGAAGCTTTCTTT.

V usage is TRBV7-2 and J usage is TRBJ2-2; 8 bases align to TRBD1. The CDR3 is made up of 14 amino acids. CDR1 and CDR2 (germline): SGHTA, FQGNSA. With 4 bases clipped from V and 6 bases from J, the junction kept 4 bases outside the gene matches. The CDR3 is CASSYGQGSGELFF. CDR3 coding DNA: TGTGCCAGCAGCTACGGACAGGGTTCCGGGGAGCTGTTTTTT.

This clone was observed a single time. V is TRBV4-3 and J is TRBJ1-3; D is unresolved. This CDR3 spans 15 amino acids. Germline CDR1 and CDR2: LGHNA and YSLEER. V lost 4 bases and J lost 2, with 12 bases in between. CDR3 amino acids: CASSRETDPGNTIYF. The CDR3 nucleotides read TGCGCCAGCAGCCGGGAGACGGACCCTGGAAACACCATATATTTT.

The chain is built from TRBV7-2 and TRBJ2-5; 13 positions match TRBD2. The CDR3 totals 18 residues. The V gene's germline CDR1 is SGHTA and CDR2 FQGNSA. V gave up 5 bases and J gave up 5 bases; unmatched junction bases: 14. CDR3 sequence: CASSQGRTSGSRGETQYF. CDR3 DNA: TGTGCCAGCAGCCAGGGTAGGACTAGCGGGAGCCGCGGGGAGACCCAGTACTTC. Drawing the rest from reference TRBV7-2 and TRBJ2-5, the complete variable domain is GAGVSQSPSNKVTEKGKDVELRCDPISGHTALYWYRQSLGQGLEFLIYFQGNSAPDKSGLPSDRFSAERTGGSVSTLTIQRTQQEDSAVYLCASSQGRTSGSRGETQYFGPGTRLLVL.

This clone was counted once. This rearrangement joins TRBV7-2 to TRBJ1-1; 9 positions agree with TRBD1. The CDR3 runs to 16 residues. Germline CDR1 and CDR2: SGHTA and FQGNSA. Losses at the gene ends were 4 bases for V and 4 bases for J; bases not matched to a gene: 10. CDR3 in amino acids: CASSSLLQGAGTEAFF. As DNA, the CDR3 is TGTGCCAGCAGCTCCCTTCTACAGGGGGCCGGCACTGAAGCTTTCTTT.

The rearrangement joins TRBV11-2 to TRBJ1-4; 7 bases are shared with TRBD1. This CDR3 contains 15 residues. Germline V gene sequence: CDR1 SGHAT, CDR2 FQNNGV. V was pared by 5 bases and J by 5 bases, with 8 bases of the junction left unmatched. The CDR3 here is CASSTSGQLNEKLFF. Here the CDR3 DNA reads TGTGCCAGCAGCACCTCGGGACAGCTAAATGAAAAACTGTTTTTT.